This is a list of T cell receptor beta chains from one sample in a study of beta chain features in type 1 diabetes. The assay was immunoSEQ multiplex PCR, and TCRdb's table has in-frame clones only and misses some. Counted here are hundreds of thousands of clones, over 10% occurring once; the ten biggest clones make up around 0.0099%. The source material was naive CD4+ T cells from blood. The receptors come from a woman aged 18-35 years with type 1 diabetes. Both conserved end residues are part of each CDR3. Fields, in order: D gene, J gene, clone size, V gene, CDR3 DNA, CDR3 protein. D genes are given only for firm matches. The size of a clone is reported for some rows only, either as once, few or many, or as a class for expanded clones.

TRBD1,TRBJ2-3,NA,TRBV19,TGTGCCAGTACCAACAGGGGGTCGAATACGCAGTATTTT,CASTNRGSNTQYF
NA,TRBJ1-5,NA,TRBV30,TGTGCCTGGAGTGTACGAGGGCCTAACCGGCCCCAGCATTTT,CAWSVRGPNRPQHF
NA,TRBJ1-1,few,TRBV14,TGTGCCAGCAGCCAAGATTGGCCGCCTAGAGCTTTCTTT,CASSQDWPPRAFF
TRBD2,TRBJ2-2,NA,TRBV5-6,TGTGCCAGCAGCTTGACAACTAGCGGGAGCGGCGGGGAGCTGTTTTTT,CASSLTTSGSGGELFF
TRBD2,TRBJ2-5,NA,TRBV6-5,TGTGCCAGCAGTTACTTTACTAGCGGGGGGTTTCAGACCCAGTACTTC,CASSYFTSGGFQTQYF
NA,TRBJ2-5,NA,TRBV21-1,TGTGCCAGCAGCAAAGTACTAGCGGAACAAGAGACCCAGTACTTC,CASSKVLAEQETQYF
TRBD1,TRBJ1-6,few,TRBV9,TGTGCCAGCAGCCCGGGACAGACTAATTCACCCCTCCACTTT,CASSPGQTNSPLHF
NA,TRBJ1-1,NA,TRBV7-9,TGTGCCAGCAGTTTTAGACAGGTTTCTGCCGCGGGCACTGAAGCTTTCTTT,CASSFRQVSAAGTEAFF
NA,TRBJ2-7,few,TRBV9,TGTGCCAGCAGCGGCCCAGGGCTGGGCTCCTACGAGCAGTACTTC,CASSGPGLGSYEQYF
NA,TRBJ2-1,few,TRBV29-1,TGCAGCGTTGTCCTGGTAGGACTCCACAATGAGCAGTTCTTC,CSVVLVGLHNEQFF
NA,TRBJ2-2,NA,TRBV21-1,TGTGCCAGCAGCCCGGGACAGGGAGGGACCGGGGAGCTGTTTTTT,CASSPGQGGTGELFF
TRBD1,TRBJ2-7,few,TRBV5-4,TGTGCCAGCAGCCTCCGGGACAGGTACGAGCAGTACTTC,CASSLRDRYEQYF
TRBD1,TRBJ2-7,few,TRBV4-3,TGCGCCAGCAGCCAAGGCAGACAGGGTTACGCGCAGTACTTC,CASSQGRQGYAQYF
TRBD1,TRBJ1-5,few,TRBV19,TGTGCCAGTACTGGGACAGGGGTTCAGCCCCAGCATTTT,CASTGTGVQPQHF
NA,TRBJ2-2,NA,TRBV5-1,TGCGCCACCAAGACCCAGGAGGCGAACACCGGGGAGCTGTTTTTT,CATKTQEANTGELFF
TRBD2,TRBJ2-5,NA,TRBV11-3,TGTGCCAGCAGCTCAACTAGCGGGGGGGCCGGGGAGACCCAGTACTTC,CASSSTSGGAGETQYF
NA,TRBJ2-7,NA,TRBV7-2,TGTGCCAGCAGCCGCGACAGAAGCTCCTACGAGCAGTACTTC,CASSRDRSSYEQYF
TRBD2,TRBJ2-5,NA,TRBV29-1,TGCAGCGTTATCTTGGTAGCGGGGGCCGCGGTAGGGTACTTC,CSVILVAGAAVGYF
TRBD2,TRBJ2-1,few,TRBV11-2,TGTGCCAGCAGCGCCCGACTAGCGTCCGACAATGAGCAGTTCTTC,CASSARLASDNEQFF
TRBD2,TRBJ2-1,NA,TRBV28,TGTGCCAGCAGTTTACTAGCGGGAGGGAATGAGCAGTTCTTC,CASSLLAGGNEQFF
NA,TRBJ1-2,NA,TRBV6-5,TGTGCCAGCAGTTACTCGGACAGCACAAGGGGCTACACCTTC,CASSYSDSTRGYTF
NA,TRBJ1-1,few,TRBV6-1,TGTGCCAGCAGTGAAGGAACAGCCACGAACACTGAAGCTTTCTTT,CASSEGTATNTEAFF
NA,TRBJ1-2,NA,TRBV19,TGTGCCAGTAGTATAGGTCGAGGGGGCTACACCTTC,CASSIGRGGYTF
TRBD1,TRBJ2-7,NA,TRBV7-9,TGTGCCAGCAGCTTAGCGGGACAGGGTTCCTACGAGCAGTACTTC,CASSLAGQGSYEQYF
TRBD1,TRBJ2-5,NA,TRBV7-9,TGTGCCAGCAGCACGGGACAGGGGAGACAAGAGACCCAGTACTTC,CASSTGQGRQETQYF
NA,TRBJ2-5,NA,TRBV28,TGTGCCAGCAGTCGGAGGGACTTCAAAGAGACCCAGTACTTC,CASSRRDFKETQYF
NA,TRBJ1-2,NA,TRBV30,TGTGCCTGGCACCGTCGGCTGCGGTATGGCTACACCTTC,CAWHRRLRYGYTF
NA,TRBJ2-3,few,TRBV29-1,TGCAGCGTTCTTCGAGGCTGGGATACGCAGTATTTT,CSVLRGWDTQYF
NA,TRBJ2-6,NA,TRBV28,TGTGCCAGCAGTTTAAGGGTTACAGGTTCCCCTGGGGCCAACGTCCTGACTTTC,CASSLRVTGSPGANVLTF
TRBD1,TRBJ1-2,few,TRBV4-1,TGCGCCAGCAGCCCCAGGCAAGGGGGCCCCTTGTGGCGCGGCTACACCTTC,CASSPRQGGPLWRGYTF
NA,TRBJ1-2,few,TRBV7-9,TGTGCCAGCAGCCTCGTCAGTCAGGGCTACACCTTC,CASSLVSQGYTF
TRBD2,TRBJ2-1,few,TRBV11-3,TGTGCCAGCAGCTTAAATAGCGGGAGAAATGAGCAGTTCTTC,CASSLNSGRNEQFF
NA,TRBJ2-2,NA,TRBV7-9,TGTGCCAGCAGCGTCCGGAACACCGGGGAGCTGTTTTTT,CASSVRNTGELFF
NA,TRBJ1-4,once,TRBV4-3,TGCGCCAGCAGCCAAGACAGGGGTTTAGAAAAACTGTTTTTT,CASSQDRGLEKLFF
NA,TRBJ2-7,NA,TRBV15,TGTGCCACCATAACACATCAGGGAAGGGAGCAGTACTTC,CATITHQGREQYF
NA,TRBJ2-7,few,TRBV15,TGTGCCACCAGCAGAGATTTGCGGGTGGGTACGGGGGAGCAGTACTTC,CATSRDLRVGTGEQYF
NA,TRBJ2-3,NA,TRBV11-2,TGTGCCAGCAGCGAGGGTTCAGATACGCAGTATTTT,CASSEGSDTQYF
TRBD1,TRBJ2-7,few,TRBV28,TGTGCCAGCAACCGGGACAGGGATCAGTACTTC,CASNRDRDQYF
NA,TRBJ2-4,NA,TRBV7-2,TGTGCCAGCAGCTTAGCGCGCATAGCCAAAAACATTCAGTACTTC,CASSLARIAKNIQYF
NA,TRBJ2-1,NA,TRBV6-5,TGTGCCAGCAGTACCCCTCGGGGCAATGAGCAGTTCTTC,CASSTPRGNEQFF
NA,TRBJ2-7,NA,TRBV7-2,TGTGCCAGCAGCTTAAAAGGTGCAGGGAAGCACGAGCAGTACTTC,CASSLKGAGKHEQYF
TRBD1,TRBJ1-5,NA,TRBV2,TGTGCCAGCAGCCCGAACCCCGGCGGACAGGATCAGCCCCAGCATTTT,CASSPNPGGQDQPQHF
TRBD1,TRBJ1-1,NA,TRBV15,TGTGCCACCAGCCATCGGGACAGGGCCACTGAAGCTTTCTTT,CATSHRDRATEAFF
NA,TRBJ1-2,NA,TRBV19,TGTGCCACCTCGCTTCTAGAGGGCTATGGCTACACCTTC,CATSLLEGYGYTF